This record covers a single T cell receptor beta chain. Its matching antigen is unknown. The CDR3 is 13 residues long. The germline gives CDR1 LNHNV, CDR2 YYDKDF (reference sequence). V lost 5 bases to trimming and J lost 5 bases, with 12 bases between them. Using immunoSEQ multiplex PCR, the repertoire was profiled, and TCRdb retains in-frame clones only, with some absent. The sample contains 260,000 or so clones, approximately 87% of which appear only once. This entry belongs to a study of cytomegalovirus exposure and HLA in healthy donors. Across the study: The roughly 110 validation repertoires were produced on the same platform as the 670 or so repertoires of the first cohort. This was reported in a later analysis. General study findings and limits: Reported performance of the classifier showed diagnosis of cytomegalovirus status with high specificity and sensitivity. The study designated 160 or so TCR beta chains cytomegalovirus-associated.

While the first cohort had 600 to 800 subjects, the donors belonged to the separate validation cohort of about 120 subjects. Sequencing was done on a sample of PBMCs. This TCR derives from a man aged 18 to 30 in good health and CMV-seronegative. The rearrangement joins TRBV15 to TRBJ1-2; tentatively, D is TRBD1 (6 bases). Here the CDR3 DNA reads TGTGCCACCAGCCCAAACAGGGAGTATGGCTACACCTTC. Its translation: CATSPNREYGYTF.